The 27 T cell receptor beta chains given below trace back to one sample, sequenced in a study of identical twins. TCRdb re-called the 5' RACE reads through MiXCR, storing one row per CDR3 protein. The table lists hundreds of thousands of distinct CDR3 sequences, roughly 8.6% of them singletons, with 2% to 2.5% in the top ten. These same records also appear under a second study, on yellow fever vaccine responses in identical twins.

Sequenced input: memory (CD45RO+) T cells sorted from blood. The origin of the receptors is a woman younger than 35 in good health.

This clonotype was observed a handful of times. The genes are TRBV12-3 or TRBV12-4 and TRBJ2-5, with D possibly TRBD1 on 5 matching bases. The CDR3 is 14 amino acids. The V gene lost 3 bases and the J gene lost 7 bases, with 15 bases spanning the gap. The CDR3 DNA reads TGTGCCAGCAGTTTCGGGCAGGGTGCATGGACCCAGTACTTC. It codes for CASSFGQGAWTQYF.

This clonotype was detected ten times or more. The chain links TRBV7-9 to TRBJ2-1; the match to TRBD1 covers 8 bases. The CDR3 covers 13 residues. Germline CDR1 and CDR2: SEHNR and FQNEAQ (reference sequence). The V segment lost 5 bases and the J segment 6 bases; nucleotides outside the gene matches: 3. This CDR3 reads CASSGQGGNEQFF. The DNA for the CDR3 is TGTGCCAGCAGCGGACAGGGAGGCAATGAGCAGTTCTTC.

This clonotype came up many times. The chain recombines TRBV12-3 or TRBV12-4 with TRBJ1-2, with D hard to call. Trimming removed 3 bases at V and 7 bases at J, with 6 bases between. CDR3 length: 11 residues. The CDR3 here is CASSFGVGYTF. CDR3 nucleotides: TGTGCCAGCAGTTTCGGGGTTGGCTACACCTTC.

This clonotype was observed a few times. The chain has TRBV3-1 and TRBJ2-2; D not certain. The CDR3 totals 15 residues. Germline V gene lookup returns CDR1 LGHDT and CDR2 YNNKEL (reference sequence). Trimming left V 0 bases short and J 7 bases short, with 12 bases between. The CDR3 loop reads CASSQEGPISGELFF. In DNA, the CDR3 is TGTGCCAGCAGCCAAGAAGGGCCCATCAGCGGGGAGCTGTTTTTT.

This clonotype showed up just a few times. V usage is TRBV9 and J usage is TRBJ2-2; D is perhaps TRBD1 or TRBD2 (7 bases each). V gave up 1 base and J gave up 4 bases, with 14 bases separating them. Germline V gene sequence: CDR1 SGDLS, CDR2 YYNGEE. The CDR3 sequence is 16 residues long. CDR3 sequence reads: CASSVREGASTGELFF. CDR3 in DNA: TGTGCCAGCAGCGTAAGGGAGGGGGCGAGCACCGGGGAGCTGTTTTTT.

This clonotype was observed at least ten times. This chain links TRBV7-2 with TRBJ2-3, with 8 bases fitting TRBD2. CDR3 length: 16 amino acids. V dropped 5 bases and J dropped 4; count of bases not matched to a gene: 11. Germline-derived CDR1 and CDR2 are SGHTA and FQGNSA. CDR3 sequence: CASSTRGAGGADTQYF. Written as DNA, the CDR3 is TGTGCCAGCAGCACCCGGGGGGCGGGGGGTGCAGATACGCAGTATTTT.

J is TRBJ2-3 and V is TRBV5-6; the D is unclear. V was shortened by 0 bases and J by 5 bases, with 13 bases between the two germline ends. This CDR3 has 15 amino acids. CDR1 is SGHDT, CDR2 YYEEEE, per germline. CDR3: CASSLVLVLGDTQYF. The DNA of the CDR3 is TGTGCCAGCAGCTTGGTTCTAGTCCTGGGAGATACGCAGTATTTT.

In its sample, this clonotype was seen many times. The genes are TRBV4-1 and TRBJ1-5, with D perhaps matching TRBD1 (6 bases). The germline V and J ends were trimmed by 0 bases and 6 bases, with 12 bases remaining between them. The CDR3 is 15 amino acids. Germline V lookup: CDR1 MGHRA, CDR2 YSYEKL. The CDR3: CASSQDIRGGQPQHF. The DNA for the CDR3 is TGCGCCAGCAGCCAAGATATCAGGGGAGGTCAGCCCCAGCATTTT.

Points on this clonotype: This clone may be a read error of a much larger clone one base away. The V call is TRBV5-1, the J call TRBJ2-1, with D unclear. The CDR3 is 15 amino acids. Germline CDR1 and CDR2: SGHRS and YFSETQ. Trimming took off 3 bases at V and 0 bases at J, with 10 bases between the two ends. CDR3 amino acids: CASSSFGYSYNEQFF. As DNA, the CDR3 is TGCGCCAGCAGCTCCTTCGGGTACTCCTACAATGAGCAGTTCTTC.

This clonotype occurred many times. The V and J genes are TRBV20-1 and TRBJ2-1; possibly TRBD1 for D (6 bases). V was cut by 6 bases and J by 8 bases, with 14 bases left in between. Germline CDR1 is DFQATT and CDR2 is SNEGSKA (reference sequence). This CDR3 has 12 amino acids. The CDR3 is CSAVRDIYEQFF. The CDR3, as DNA: TGCAGTGCAGTCCGGGACATCTATGAGCAGTTCTTC.

This clonotype has ten or more counts. This sequence joins TRBV25-1 and TRBJ2-7; 9 bases agree with TRBD1. Germline loops: CDR1 MGHDK, CDR2 SYGVNS. The CDR3 runs to 14 residues. V lost 2 bases to trimming and J lost 5 bases; unmatched junction nucleotides: 4. The CDR3 reads CASSEPGQGNEQYF. CDR3 nucleotides: TGTGCCAGCAGTGAACCGGGACAGGGCAACGAGCAGTACTTC.

In its sample, this clonotype was seen many times. Written as DNA, the CDR3 is TGTGCCAGCAGGTCCGGGACAGGGAACGAGCAGTACTTC. Amino acid sequence: CASRSGTGNEQYF. The genes are TRBV11-2 and TRBJ2-7; TRBD1 agrees at 9 bases. The CDR3 contains 13 residues. In germline, CDR1 is SGHAT, CDR2 FQNNGV. With V trimmed by 6 bases and J by 5 bases, 5 bases remained unmatched.

This clonotype was counted many times. The V gene is TRBV6-2 or TRBV6-3, the J gene TRBJ2-2, with D maybe TRBD2 (6 bases). Germline V CDR1 and CDR2: MNHEY, SVGEGT. Trimming stripped 3 bases from V and 4 bases from J, with 24 bases between. This CDR3 is built from 19 residues. The CDR3 sequence: CASSYSLLKTRGGTGELFF. CDR3 sequence (DNA): TGTGCCAGCAGTTATAGCCTTCTAAAGACTAGGGGTGGCACCGGGGAGCTGTTTTTT.

The rearrangement uses TRBV29-1 and TRBJ1-1, with no clear D. Germline V gene sequence: CDR1 SQVTM, CDR2 ANQGSEA. CDR3 length equals 12 residues. With 4 bases removed from V and 4 bases from J, the gap between germline ends came to 10 bases. The CDR3, as DNA: TGCAGCGTTGTTAACTGGGGCACTGAAGCTTTCTTT. Its translation: CSVVNWGTEAFF.

CDR3: CASSSAGRNEKLFF. As DNA, the CDR3 is TGCGCCAGCAGCTCGGCCGGCAGGAACGAAAAACTGTTTTTT. The chain links TRBV5-1 to TRBJ1-4, with D unclear. The V gene lost 3 bases and the J gene lost 8 bases, with 14 bases spanning the gap. Germline lookup yields CDR1 SGHRS and CDR2 YFSETQ. This CDR3 comprises 14 residues.

This clonotype was observed at least ten times. The rearrangement links TRBV5-1 to TRBJ2-2; no clear D gene. The CDR3 covers 13 residues. Germline CDR1 is SGHRS and CDR2 is YFSETQ. V was shortened by 0 bases and J by 7 bases, with 7 bases between the two germline ends. In nucleotides, the CDR3 is TGCGCCAGCAGCTTGGCCTTTAGCGGGGAGCTGTTTTTT. Protein product: CASSLAFSGELFF.

This clonotype showed up just a few times. This chain uses TRBV7-2 with TRBJ2-1, with 8 bases aligning to TRBD2. Germline V gene sequence: CDR1 SGHTA, CDR2 FQGNSA. With V trimmed by 5 bases and J by 8 bases, 11 bases remained unmatched. The length of the CDR3 is 15 residues. The CDR3 DNA follows: TGTGCCAGCAGCCAAGCGGGCGGGGGGTTCCATGAGCAGTTCTTC. This translates into CASSQAGGGFHEQFF.

There are many counts of this clonotype. This rearrangement joins TRBV18 to TRBJ2-7; 8 bases map to TRBD2. V lost 6 bases and J lost 4; bases outside the gene matches: 8. CDR3 length: 14 residues. CDR1 is KGHSH and CDR2 is LQKENI in the germline V gene. The CDR3 loop reads CASSTAGDRYEQYF. In DNA, the CDR3 is TGTGCCAGCTCTACAGCGGGAGACCGATACGAGCAGTACTTC.

The rearrangement joins TRBV27 to TRBJ1-1; TRBD1 matches 8 bases. There are 15 residues in the CDR3. Germline V gene sequence: CDR1 MNHEY, CDR2 SMNVEV (reference sequence). The junction had 5 bases not matched to a gene; V was cut back by 1 base and J by 4 bases. The CDR3 protein is CASSLYRGMSTEAFF. CDR3 bases: TGTGCCAGCAGTTTATACAGGGGGATGAGCACTGAAGCTTTCTTT.

This clonotype was picked up many times. The V call is TRBV19, the J call TRBJ2-3, with D perhaps TRBD2 (6 bases). The germline gives CDR1 LNHDA, CDR2 SQIVND (reference sequence). With 6 bases removed from V and 0 bases from J, the gap between germline ends came to 13 bases. The CDR3 length is 15 residues. CDR3 amino acids: CASRARGASTDTQYF. The CDR3 DNA follows: TGTGCCAGTAGAGCGCGGGGTGCTAGCACAGATACGCAGTATTTT.

The rearrangement uses TRBV5-1 and TRBJ1-1, with unresolved D. Trimming shortened V by 3 bases and J by 3 bases, and 9 bases separated the two germline ends. The CDR3 sequence is 13 residues long. Per germline, CDR1 SGHRS and CDR2 YFSETQ. This chain's CDR3 is CASSYDRDTEAFF. The CDR3 DNA is TGCGCCAGCAGCTATGACCGTGACACTGAAGCTTTCTTT.

The rearrangement uses TRBV20-1 and TRBJ2-7; D may be TRBD2 (6 bases). Trimming removed 0 bases from V and 3 bases from J, with 15 bases in between. Germline V lookup: CDR1 DFQATT, CDR2 SNEGSKA (reference sequence). This CDR3 region has 15 residues. The CDR3 DNA reads as TGCAGTGCTAGAGATGCGGGGCCTAGAGGCTACGAGCAGTACGTC. This sequence encodes CSARDAGPRGYEQYV.

This clonotype was detected ten times or more. V is TRBV10-3 and J is TRBJ2-7; TRBD2 aligns across 8 bases. The CDR3 consists of 15 residues. Germline-derived CDR1 and CDR2 are ENHRY and SYGVKD. J gave up 2 bases and V 0 bases, and 3 bases lay outside the gene matches. This chain's CDR3 is CAISESGGGTYEQYF. The DNA of the CDR3 is TGTGCCATCAGTGAGTCTGGCGGGGGGACCTACGAGCAGTACTTC.

This clonotype was seen more than once but under ten times. The chain recombines TRBV10-2 with TRBJ2-3; 8 bases match TRBD2. The CDR3 has 17 amino acids. Germline V gives CDR1 WSHSY, CDR2 SAAADI. V was clipped by 6 bases and J by 4 bases; unmatched bases: 15. The CDR3 nucleotides read TGCGCCAGCAGGCCTCATCTTCCGGGGGGGGGCGCAGATACGCAGTATTTT. This gives the protein CASRPHLPGGGADTQYF.

The table lists this clonotype with many counts. The chain is built from TRBV4-1 and TRBJ2-7; D unclear. CDR1 MGHRA and CDR2 YSYEKL come from the germline V gene. CDR3 size: 15 residues. Trimming pared 0 bases from V and 0 bases from J, leaving 9 bases between. The CDR3 DNA follows: TGCGCCAGCAGCCAAGACAGGCTCCCCTCCTACGAGCAGTACTTC. Residues: CASSQDRLPSYEQYF.

This clonotype came up many times. The chain joins TRBV12-3 or TRBV12-4 to TRBJ1-2, with D perhaps TRBD1 (5 bases). V dropped 3 bases and J dropped 4 bases, with 12 bases sitting between them. This CDR3 spans 14 amino acids. In nucleotides, the CDR3 is TGTGCCAGCAGTTTTAGAGGGGAACTCTATGGCTACACCTTC. Translation: CASSFRGELYGYTF.

This clonotype has a count of ten or more. The rearrangement links TRBV7-8 to TRBJ2-1, with D perhaps TRBD2 (6 bases). The CDR3 runs 15 residues. Trimming took off 1 base at V and 8 bases at J, with 15 bases between the two ends. The germline gives CDR1 SGHVS, CDR2 FQNEAQ. The CDR3 bases are TGTGCCAGCAGCTTAGACGCGGGGACGGGCGATGAGCAGTTCTTC. It yields the protein CASSLDAGTGDEQFF. Looking up the rest from reference TRBV7-8 and TRBJ2-1 gives the full variable domain: GAGVSQSPRYKVAKRGQDVALRCDPISGHVSLFWYQQALGQGPEFLTYFQNEAQLDKSGLPSDRFFAERPEGSVSTLKIQRTQQEDSAVYLCASSLDAGTGDEQFFGPGTRLTVL.